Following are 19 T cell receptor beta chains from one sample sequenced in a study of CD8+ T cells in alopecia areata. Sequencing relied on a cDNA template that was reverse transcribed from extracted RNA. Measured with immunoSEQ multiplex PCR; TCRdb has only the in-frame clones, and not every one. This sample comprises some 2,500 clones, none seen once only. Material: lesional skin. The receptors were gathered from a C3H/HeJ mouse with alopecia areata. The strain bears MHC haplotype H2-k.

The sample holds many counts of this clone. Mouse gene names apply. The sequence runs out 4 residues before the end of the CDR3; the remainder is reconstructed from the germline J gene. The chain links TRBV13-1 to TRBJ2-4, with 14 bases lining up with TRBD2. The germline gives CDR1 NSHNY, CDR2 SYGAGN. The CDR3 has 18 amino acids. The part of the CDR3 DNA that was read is TGTGCCAGCAGTGATCGGCGGGGACTGGGGGGGCGCTGGAAC. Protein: CASSDRRGLGGRWN. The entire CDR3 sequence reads CASSDRRGLGGRWNTLYF.

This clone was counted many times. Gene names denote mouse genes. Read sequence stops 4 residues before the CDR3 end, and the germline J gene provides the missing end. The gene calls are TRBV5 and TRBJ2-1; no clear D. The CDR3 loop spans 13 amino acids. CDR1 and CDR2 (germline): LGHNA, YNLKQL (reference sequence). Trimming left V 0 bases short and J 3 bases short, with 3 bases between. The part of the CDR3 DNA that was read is TGTGCCAGCAGCCAAGACATCTATGCT. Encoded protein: CASSQDIYA. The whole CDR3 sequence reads CASSQDIYAEQFF.

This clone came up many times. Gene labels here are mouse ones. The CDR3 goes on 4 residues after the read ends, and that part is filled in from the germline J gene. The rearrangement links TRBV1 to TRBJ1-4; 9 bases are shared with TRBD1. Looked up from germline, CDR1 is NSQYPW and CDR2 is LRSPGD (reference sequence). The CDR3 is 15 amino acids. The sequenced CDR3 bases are TGCACCTGCAGAGCCGGGACAGGGAGAACCGAA. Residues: CTCRAGTGRTE. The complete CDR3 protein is CTCRAGTGRTERLFF.

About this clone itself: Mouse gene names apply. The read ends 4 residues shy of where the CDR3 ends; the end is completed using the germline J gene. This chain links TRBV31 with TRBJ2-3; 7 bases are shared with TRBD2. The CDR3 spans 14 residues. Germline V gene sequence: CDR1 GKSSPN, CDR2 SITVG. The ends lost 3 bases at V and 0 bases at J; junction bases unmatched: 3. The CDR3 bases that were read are TGTGCCTGGAGCTGGGGGACTAGTGCAGAA. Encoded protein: CAWSWGTSAE. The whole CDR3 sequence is CAWSWGTSAETLYF.

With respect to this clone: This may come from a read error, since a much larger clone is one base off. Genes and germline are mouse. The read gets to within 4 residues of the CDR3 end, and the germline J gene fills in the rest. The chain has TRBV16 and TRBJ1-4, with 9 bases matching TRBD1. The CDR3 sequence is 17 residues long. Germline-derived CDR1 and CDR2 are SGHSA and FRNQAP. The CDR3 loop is CASNLGGTGRANERLFF. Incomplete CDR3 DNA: TGTGCAAGCAACTTAGGAGGGACAGGGCGGGCCAACGAA.

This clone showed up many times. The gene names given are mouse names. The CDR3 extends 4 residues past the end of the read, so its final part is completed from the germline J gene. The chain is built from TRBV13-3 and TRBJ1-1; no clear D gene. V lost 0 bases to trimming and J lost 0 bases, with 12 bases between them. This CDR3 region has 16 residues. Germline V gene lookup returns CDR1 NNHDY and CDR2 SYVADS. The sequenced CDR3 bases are TGTGCCAGCAGTGATGCCGCCAGCTTTGCAAACACA. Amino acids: CASSDAASFANT. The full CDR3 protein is CASSDAASFANTEVFF.

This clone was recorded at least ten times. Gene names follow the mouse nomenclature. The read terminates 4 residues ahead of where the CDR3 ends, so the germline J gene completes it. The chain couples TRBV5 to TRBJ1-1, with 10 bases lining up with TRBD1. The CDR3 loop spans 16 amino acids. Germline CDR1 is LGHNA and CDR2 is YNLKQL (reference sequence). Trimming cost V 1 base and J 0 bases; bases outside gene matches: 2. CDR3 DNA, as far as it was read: TGTGCCAGCAGCCAAGGGGACAGGGGTGCAAACACA. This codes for CASSQGDRGANT. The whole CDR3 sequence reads CASSQGDRGANTEVFF.

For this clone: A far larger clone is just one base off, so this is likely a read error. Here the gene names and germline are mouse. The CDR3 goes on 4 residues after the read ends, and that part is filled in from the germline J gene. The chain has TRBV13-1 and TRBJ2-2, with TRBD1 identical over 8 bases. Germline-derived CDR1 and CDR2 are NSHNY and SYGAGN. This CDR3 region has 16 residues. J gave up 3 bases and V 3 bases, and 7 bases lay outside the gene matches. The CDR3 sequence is CASSAPRGLDTGQLYF. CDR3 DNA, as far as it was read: TGTGCCAGCAGTGCCCCCAGGGGGCTCGACACCGGG.

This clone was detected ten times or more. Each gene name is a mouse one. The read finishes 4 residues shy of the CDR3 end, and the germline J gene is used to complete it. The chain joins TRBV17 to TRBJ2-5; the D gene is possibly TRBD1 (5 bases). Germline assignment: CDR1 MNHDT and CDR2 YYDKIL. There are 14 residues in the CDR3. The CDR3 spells CASSRDPGRDTQYF. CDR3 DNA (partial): TGTGCTAGCAGTAGAGATCCAGGGAGGGAC.

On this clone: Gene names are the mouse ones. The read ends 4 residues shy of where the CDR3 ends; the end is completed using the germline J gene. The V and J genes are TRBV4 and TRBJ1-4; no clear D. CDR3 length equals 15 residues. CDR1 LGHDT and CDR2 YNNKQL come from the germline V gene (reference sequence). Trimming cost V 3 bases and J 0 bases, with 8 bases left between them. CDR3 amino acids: CASSYKTISNERLFF. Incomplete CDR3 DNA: TGTGCCAGCAGCTATAAGACAATTTCCAACGAA. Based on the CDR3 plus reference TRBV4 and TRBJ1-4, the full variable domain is ETAVFQTPNYHVTQVGNEVSFNCKQTLGHDTMYWYKQDSKKLLKIMFSYNNKQLIVNETVPRRFSPQSSDKAHLNLRIKSVEPEDSAVYLCASSYKTISNERLFFGHGTKLSVL.

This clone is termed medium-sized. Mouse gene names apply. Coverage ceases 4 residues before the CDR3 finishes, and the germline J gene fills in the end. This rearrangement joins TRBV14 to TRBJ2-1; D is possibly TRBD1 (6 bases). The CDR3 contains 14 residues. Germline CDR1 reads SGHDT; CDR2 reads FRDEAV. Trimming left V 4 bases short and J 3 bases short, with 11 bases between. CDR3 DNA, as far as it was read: TGTGCCAGCAGTCCGGGACATATCTATGCT. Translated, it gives CASSPGHIYA. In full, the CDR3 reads CASSPGHIYAEQFF.

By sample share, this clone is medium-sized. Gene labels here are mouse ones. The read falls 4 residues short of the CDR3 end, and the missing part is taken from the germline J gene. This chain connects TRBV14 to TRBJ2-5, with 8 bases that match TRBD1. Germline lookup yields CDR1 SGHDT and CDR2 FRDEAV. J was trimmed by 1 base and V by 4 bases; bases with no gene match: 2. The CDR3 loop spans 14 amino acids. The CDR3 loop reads CASSPDRDQDTQYF. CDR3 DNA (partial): TGTGCCAGCAGTCCGGACAGGGACCAAGAC.

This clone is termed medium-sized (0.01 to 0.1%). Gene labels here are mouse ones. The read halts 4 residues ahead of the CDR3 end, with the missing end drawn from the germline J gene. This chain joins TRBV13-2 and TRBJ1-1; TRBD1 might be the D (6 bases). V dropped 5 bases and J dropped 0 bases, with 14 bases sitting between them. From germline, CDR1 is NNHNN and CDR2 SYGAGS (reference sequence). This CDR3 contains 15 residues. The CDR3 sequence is CASGAGTLANTEVFF. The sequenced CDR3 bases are TGTGCCAGCGGAGCCGGGACACTTGCAAACACA.

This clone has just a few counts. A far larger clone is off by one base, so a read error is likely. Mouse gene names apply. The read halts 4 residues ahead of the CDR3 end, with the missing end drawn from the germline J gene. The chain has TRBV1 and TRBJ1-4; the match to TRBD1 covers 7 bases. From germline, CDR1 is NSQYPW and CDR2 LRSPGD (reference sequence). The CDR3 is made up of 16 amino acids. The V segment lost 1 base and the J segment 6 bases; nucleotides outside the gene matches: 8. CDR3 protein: CTCSAAGTAADERLFF. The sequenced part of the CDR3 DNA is TGCACCTGCAGTGCAGCCGGGACAGCAGCAGACGAA.

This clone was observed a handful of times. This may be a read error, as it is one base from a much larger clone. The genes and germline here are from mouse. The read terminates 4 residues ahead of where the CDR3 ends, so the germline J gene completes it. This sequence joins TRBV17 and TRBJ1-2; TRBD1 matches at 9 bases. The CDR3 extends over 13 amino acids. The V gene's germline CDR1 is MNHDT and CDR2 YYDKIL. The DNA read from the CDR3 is TGTGCCAGCAGTGGGACAGGGAACTCC. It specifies CASSGTGNS. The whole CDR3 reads CASSGTGNSDYTF.

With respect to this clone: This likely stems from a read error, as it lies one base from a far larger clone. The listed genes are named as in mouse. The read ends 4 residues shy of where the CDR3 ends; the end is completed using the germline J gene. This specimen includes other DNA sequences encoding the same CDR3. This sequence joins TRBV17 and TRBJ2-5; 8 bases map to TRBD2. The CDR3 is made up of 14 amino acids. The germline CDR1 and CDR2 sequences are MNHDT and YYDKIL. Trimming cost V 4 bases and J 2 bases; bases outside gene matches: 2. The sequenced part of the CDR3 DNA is TGTGCTAGCAGTATTTGGGGGGGCCAAGAC. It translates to CASSIWGGQD. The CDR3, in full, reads CASSIWGGQDTQYF.

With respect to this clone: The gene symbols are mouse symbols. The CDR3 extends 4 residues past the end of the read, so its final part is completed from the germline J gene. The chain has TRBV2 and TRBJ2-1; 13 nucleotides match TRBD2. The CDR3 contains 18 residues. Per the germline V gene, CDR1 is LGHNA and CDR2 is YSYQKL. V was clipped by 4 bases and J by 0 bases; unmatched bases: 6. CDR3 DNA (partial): TGTGCCAGCAGCCGAATCCGGGACTGGGGGGGTAACTATGCT. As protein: CASSRIRDWGGNYA. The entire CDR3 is CASSRIRDWGGNYAEQFF.

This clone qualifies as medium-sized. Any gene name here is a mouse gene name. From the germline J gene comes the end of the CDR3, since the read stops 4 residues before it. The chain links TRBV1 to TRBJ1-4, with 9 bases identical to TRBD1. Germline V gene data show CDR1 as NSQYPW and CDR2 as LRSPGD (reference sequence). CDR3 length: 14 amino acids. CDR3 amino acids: CTCSAETGGERLFF. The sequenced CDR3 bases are TGCACCTGCAGTGCAGAGACAGGGGGCGAA.

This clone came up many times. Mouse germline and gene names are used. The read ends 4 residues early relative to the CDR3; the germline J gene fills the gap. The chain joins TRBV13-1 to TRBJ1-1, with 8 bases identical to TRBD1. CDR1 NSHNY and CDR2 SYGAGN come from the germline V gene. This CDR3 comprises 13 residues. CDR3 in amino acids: CASSDGTGREVFF. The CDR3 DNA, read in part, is TGTGCCAGCAGTGATGGGACAGGGAGA.